These 12 T cell receptor beta chains came from one sample sequenced in a study of blood T cell repertoires in COVID-19. Only in-frame clones appear in the TCRdb table, and some are missing; sequencing was by immunoSEQ multiplex PCR. This sample has 210,000 or so clones, with roughly 80% found just once. Source material: peripheral blood. The receptors come from an elderly woman with COVID-19, enrolled during active disease.

This chain uses TRBV5-1 with TRBJ1-4, with a tentative D call TRBD1 (6 bases). Trimming removed 0 bases at V and 5 bases at J, with 8 bases between. Per germline, CDR1 SGHRS and CDR2 YFSETQ. CDR3 size: 14 residues. The CDR3 DNA reads as TGCGCCAGCAGCTTGGGGGGGCTCAATGAAAAACTGTTTTTT. It encodes CASSLGGLNEKLFF. The full variable domain, in which reference TRBV5-1 and TRBJ1-4 provide the parts outside the CDR3, is KAGVTQTPRYLIKTRGQQVTLSCSPISGHRSVSWYQQTPGQGLQFLFEYFSETQRNKGNFPGRFSGRQFSNSRSEMNVSTLELGDSALYLCASSLGGLNEKLFFGSGTQLSVL.

V gene TRBV18 combines with J gene TRBJ2-1, with TRBD2 matching over 9 bases. The CDR3 is 15 residues long. The germline gives CDR1 KGHSH, CDR2 LQKENI. V trimming: 2 bases; J trimming: 4 bases; junction bases outside the gene matches: 3. The CDR3 DNA follows: TGTGCCAGCTCACCAGCTAGCGGGGAATACAATGAGCAGTTCTTC. Protein product: CASSPASGEYNEQFF.

V and J are TRBV28 and TRBJ2-2; perhaps TRBD1 as D (7 bases). The germline gives CDR1 MDHEN, CDR2 SYDVKM. Trimming removed 3 bases from V and 7 bases from J, with 15 bases in between. The CDR3 spans 15 residues. Here the CDR3 DNA reads TGTGCCAGCAGTTTGGGCAGGGGGAGGATCGGGGAGCTGTTTTTT. This sequence encodes CASSLGRGRIGELFF.

This clone was observed a handful of times. The rearrangement uses TRBV20-1 and TRBJ2-1; D not resolved. V gave up 3 bases and J gave up 0 bases, with 6 bases separating them. Germline lookup yields CDR1 DFQATT and CDR2 SNEGSKA (reference sequence). The CDR3 consists of 13 residues. The CDR3 DNA follows: TGCAGTGCTAGTCCCAACTCCTACAATGAGCAGTTCTTC. It encodes CSASPNSYNEQFF.

The chain joins TRBV29-1 to TRBJ2-3; possibly TRBD2 for D (6 bases). The CDR3 covers 11 residues. Germline V gives CDR1 SQVTM, CDR2 ANQGSEA. Between the trimmed V and J ends, which lost 2 bases and 8 bases, there was a span of 8 bases. In DNA form, the CDR3 reads TGCAGCGTTGAAAACGGGGGTACGCAGTATTTT. Residues: CSVENGGTQYF.

V is TRBV28 and J is TRBJ1-5; weak D call: TRBD1 (6 bases). CDR1 and CDR2 (germline): MDHEN, SYDVKM. Trimming took 4 bases from V and 9 from J, leaving 19 bases between them. This CDR3 region has 15 residues. This CDR3 reads CASSSDSLGVRPQHF. The CDR3, as DNA: TGTGCCAGCAGTTCGGACAGCCTGGGGGTCAGGCCCCAGCATTTT.

V is TRBV9 and J is TRBJ1-4; the D is unclear. The CDR3 runs 13 residues. Germline V gene sequence: CDR1 SGDLS, CDR2 YYNGEE. Trimming cost V 0 bases and J 8 bases, with 8 bases left between them. The CDR3 DNA follows: TGTGCCAGCAGCGTAGGGTTGCGGGAAAAACTGTTTTTT. Translation: CASSVGLREKLFF.

CDR3 loop: CASSLAEALGSSYNSPLHF. CDR3 in DNA: TGTGCCAGCAGTTTAGCGGAAGCACTTGGGAGCTCCTATAATTCACCCCTCCACTTT. The gene calls are TRBV28 and TRBJ1-6; unclear D gene. The germline V gene has CDR1 MDHEN and CDR2 SYDVKM. The CDR3 is made up of 19 amino acids. V lost 2 bases to trimming and J lost 0 bases, with 17 bases between them.

The chain employs TRBV6-4 and TRBJ1-2; D is possibly TRBD1 (6 bases). The CDR3 runs to 13 residues. The ends were cut back, 6 bases at V and 4 bases at J, with 12 bases in the middle. In germline, CDR1 is MRHNA, CDR2 SNTAGT. This chain's CDR3 is CASSLKDSYGYTF. In DNA form, the CDR3 reads TGTGCCAGCAGCCTAAAGGACAGCTATGGCTACACCTTC.

The chain employs TRBV2 and TRBJ1-5; D not resolved. The CDR3 covers 14 residues. V gave up 8 bases and J gave up 11 bases, with 22 bases separating them. CDR1 is SNHLY and CDR2 is FYNNEI in the germline V gene. CDR3 coding DNA: TGTGCCAGCGGACCTGAGGGAGGGTTTGGGGCCCAGCATTTT. Its protein is CASGPEGGFGAQHF.

V and J are TRBV6-5 and TRBJ2-7, with TRBD1 as a possible D gene (6 bases). CDR1 MNHEY and CDR2 SVGAGI come from the germline V gene. V was shortened by 5 bases and J by 0 bases, with 11 bases between the two germline ends. The CDR3 consists of 14 residues. The CDR3 reads CASSHRETSYEQYF. In DNA form, the CDR3 reads TGTGCCAGCAGTCACAGGGAGACCTCCTACGAGCAGTACTTC.

The chain joins TRBV12-3 or TRBV12-4 to TRBJ2-1; 9 nucleotides agree with TRBD2. The length of the CDR3 is 13 residues. V was clipped by 3 bases and J by 9 bases; unmatched bases: 3. The CDR3 here is CASSFSGSLEQFF. The CDR3 coding sequence is TGTGCCAGCAGTTTTAGCGGGAGTCTTGAGCAGTTCTTC.